The 32 T cell receptor beta chains below come from one sample, sequenced in a study of identical twins. One entry per CDR3 protein, called by TCRdb with MiXCR from the 5' RACE reads. Among fewer than 250,000 distinct CDR3 sequences listed, roughly 9.4% were seen once. The source material was memory (CD45RO+) T cells sorted from blood. All receptors come from a young woman in good health.

There are a few counts of this clonotype. J is TRBJ2-5 and V is TRBV12-3 or TRBV12-4; a weak D match, TRBD2 (5 bases). Trimming took 4 bases from V and 4 from J, leaving 13 bases between them. There are 14 residues in the CDR3. For the CDR3, the DNA is TGTGCCAGCAGTTCGGAGGCCGATATAGAGACCCAGTACTTC. As protein: CASSSEADIETQYF.

This clonotype has a handful of counts. J is TRBJ2-1 and V is TRBV27; D is possibly TRBD1 or TRBD2 (6 bases each). V lost 5 bases and J 7 bases, leaving 21 bases between the germline ends. Germline loops: CDR1 MNHEY, CDR2 SMNVEV (reference sequence). The CDR3 consists of 16 residues. CDR3 sequence reads: CASSPDWGASGNEQFF. CDR3 bases: TGTGCCAGCAGTCCTGACTGGGGGGCATCGGGGAATGAGCAGTTCTTC.

The chain joins TRBV7-9 to TRBJ2-3, with D possibly matching TRBD2 (5 bases). Germline CDR1 reads SEHNR; CDR2 reads FQNEAQ (reference sequence). Between the trimmed V and J ends, which lost 2 bases and 2 bases, there was a span of 11 bases. CDR3 length: 15 amino acids. The CDR3 protein is CASSLRERYTDTQYF. Written as DNA, the CDR3 is TGTGCCAGCAGCTTAAGGGAGCGATACACAGATACGCAGTATTTT.

This clonotype was recorded many times. The chain has TRBV20-1 and TRBJ1-1; tentatively, D is TRBD1 (6 bases). CDR1 DFQATT and CDR2 SNEGSKA come from the germline V gene (reference sequence). The CDR3 sequence is 14 residues long. Trimming removed 7 bases from V and 1 base from J, with 16 bases in between. The CDR3 DNA follows: TGCAGTGGATCGGACAGTCGCAAGAACACTGAAGCTTTCTTT. It is translated as CSGSDSRKNTEAFF.

This clonotype was detected ten times or more. This chain joins TRBV5-1 and TRBJ1-5; 7 nucleotides match TRBD1. Germline lookup yields CDR1 SGHRS and CDR2 YFSETQ. Germline trimming cut 4 bases from V and 8 bases from J; bases unmatched to any gene: 9. CDR3 length: 14 residues. The CDR3 DNA follows: TGCGCCAGCAGCGCTTCCGACAGGGCTGAGCCCCAGCATTTT. Translating gives CASSASDRAEPQHF.

This clonotype was seen ten or more times. The gene calls are TRBV5-1 and TRBJ1-1; D remains ambiguous. Trimming took 4 bases from V and 3 from J, leaving 16 bases between them. This CDR3 has 15 residues. Germline-derived CDR1 and CDR2 are SGHRS and YFSETQ. The CDR3 DNA follows: TGCGCCAGCAGCCCACTGGAACGGATTTACACTGAAGCTTTCTTT. Translating it yields CASSPLERIYTEAFF.

This clonotype was observed a few times. The rearrangement uses TRBV6-5 and TRBJ2-1; D may be TRBD2 (5 bases). V was clipped by 6 bases and J by 10 bases, with 13 bases between them. In germline, CDR1 is MNHEY, CDR2 SVGAGI. The CDR3 loop spans 12 amino acids. CDR3 amino acids: CASRNYRGEQFF. DNA of the CDR3: TGTGCCAGCAGGAACTACAGAGGGGAGCAGTTCTTC.

This clonotype has ten or more counts. The chain recombines TRBV9 with TRBJ2-3; D gene uncertain. The germline V and J ends were trimmed by 3 bases and 6 bases, with 11 bases remaining between them. Germline CDR1 reads SGDLS; CDR2 reads YYNGEE. The CDR3 is made up of 13 amino acids. The CDR3 nucleotides are TGTGCCAGCAGCGCGATAAGCCCCGATACGCAGTATTTT. Its translation: CASSAISPDTQYF.

This rearrangement joins TRBV12-3 or TRBV12-4 to TRBJ1-2, with D unclear. V lost 3 bases and J lost 3, with 5 bases in between. The CDR3 loop spans 12 amino acids. CDR3 bases: TGTGCCAGCAGTTTGGTAGACTATGGCTACACCTTC. Protein: CASSLVDYGYTF.

The sample holds a few counts of this clonotype. This chain connects TRBV7-3 to TRBJ1-1; D gene ambiguous. From germline, CDR1 is SGHTA and CDR2 FQGTGA. CDR3 length: 13 residues. V was clipped by 4 bases and J by 4 bases, with 10 bases between them. This CDR3 reads CASSWEGTTEAFF. DNA for the CDR3: TGTGCCAGCAGCTGGGAGGGAACCACTGAAGCTTTCTTT.

There are a few counts of this clonotype. CDR3 nucleotides: TGTGCCAGCTCACCACCGTGGCAGGGCGGCACTGAAGCTTTCTTT. The encoded protein is CASSPPWQGGTEAFF. This chain links TRBV18 with TRBJ1-1, with D possibly being TRBD1 (5 bases). V was shortened by 0 bases and J by 4 bases, with 12 bases between the two germline ends. Germline V gene lookup returns CDR1 KGHSH and CDR2 LQKENI. This CDR3 is 15 amino acids long.

This clonotype was seen more than once but under ten times. CDR3 nucleotides: TGTGCCAGCAGTTTTTCGCCTGGCAATGAGCAGTTCTTC. Its protein is CASSFSPGNEQFF. The V gene is TRBV12-3 or TRBV12-4, the J gene TRBJ2-1; D is undetermined. Trimming took 3 bases from V and 6 from J, leaving 9 bases between them. This CDR3 region has 13 residues.

The rearrangement uses TRBV29-1 and TRBJ1-1; D gene uncertain. V lost 7 bases, J lost 2 bases, and 11 bases lay in between. This CDR3 is 12 amino acids long. Germline V gene sequence: CDR1 SQVTM, CDR2 ANQGSEA. In DNA form, the CDR3 reads TGCAGCGCCCTAACGTATAACACTGAAGCTTTCTTT. Encoded protein: CSALTYNTEAFF.

The chain combines TRBV5-1 with TRBJ1-1, with 7 bases that match TRBD1. The germline gives CDR1 SGHRS, CDR2 YFSETQ. Trimming cost V 1 base and J 5 bases; bases outside gene matches: 5. The CDR3 sequence is 14 residues long. The CDR3 here is CASSLITGVTEAFF. The CDR3 DNA sequence: TGCGCCAGCAGCTTGATAACAGGGGTTACTGAAGCTTTCTTT.

A note on this clonotype: Mismatch with germline at one junction end may stem from a read error. The chain combines TRBV7-2 with TRBJ2-3, with TRBD2 matching over 9 bases. The CDR3 is 13 residues long. The germline CDR1 and CDR2 sequences are SGHTA and FQGNSA. Written as DNA, the CDR3 is TGTGCCAGCAGCGTAGCGGGAGCGGTTACGCAGTATTTT. Translation gives CASSVAGAVTQYF.

The chain joins TRBV19 to TRBJ1-2; the match to TRBD1 covers 7 bases. Trimming cost V 6 bases and J 8 bases; bases outside gene matches: 6. The germline V gene encodes CDR1 LNHDA and CDR2 SQIVND (reference sequence). The CDR3 has 12 residues. CDR3 sequence (DNA): TGTGCCAGTAGCCCAGACAGGGACGGCTACACCTTC. Translated: CASSPDRDGYTF.

The chain joins TRBV20-1 to TRBJ1-6; possibly TRBD1 for D (5 bases). CDR1 is DFQATT, CDR2 SNEGSKA, per germline (reference sequence). CDR3 length: 13 residues. V shed 1 base and J shed 7 bases, with 8 bases lying between them. This CDR3 reads CSARGDENSPLHF. DNA for the CDR3: TGCAGTGCTAGAGGGGACGAGAATTCACCCCTCCACTTT.

This clonotype occurred a few times. This chain joins TRBV11-2 and TRBJ2-2; 8 positions agree with TRBD2. CDR3 length equals 15 residues. Germline V gene data show CDR1 as SGHAT and CDR2 as FQNNGV. Trimming took 3 bases from V and 2 from J; bases not matched to a gene: 2. CDR3 protein: CASSLRGVNTGELFF. As DNA, the CDR3 is TGTGCCAGCAGCTTGCGGGGGGTCAACACCGGGGAGCTGTTTTTT. The whole variable domain, remainder taken from reference TRBV11-2 and TRBJ2-2, is EAGVAQSPRYKIIEKRQSVAFWCNPISGHATLYWYQQILGQGPKLLIQFQNNGVVDDSQLPKDRFSAERLKGVDSTLKIQPAKLEDSAVYLCASSLRGVNTGELFFGEGSRLTVL.

The sample holds many counts of this clonotype. As DNA, the CDR3 is TGCGCCAGCAGCCCCCGGGGGGCCAACGTCCTGACTTTC. This gives the protein CASSPRGANVLTF. The chain joins TRBV5-1 to TRBJ2-6; D is undetermined. This CDR3 spans 13 amino acids. Between the trimmed V and J ends, which lost 4 bases and 4 bases, there was a span of 6 bases. Germline V gene lookup returns CDR1 SGHRS and CDR2 YFSETQ.

Only a few counts were recorded for this clonotype. The chain has TRBV7-2 and TRBJ2-2, with TRBD2 matching over 7 bases. V lost 5 bases to trimming and J lost 4 bases; unmatched junction nucleotides: 4. This CDR3 has 14 amino acids. The V gene's germline CDR1 is SGHTA and CDR2 FQGNSA. CDR3 in amino acids: CASSQGLTTGELFF. The CDR3 DNA follows: TGTGCCAGCAGCCAGGGACTAACCACCGGGGAGCTGTTTTTT.

The rearrangement uses TRBV4-1 and TRBJ2-5; D gene uncertain. Germline V lookup: CDR1 MGHRA, CDR2 YSYEKL. Deletions cut 0 bases from V and 0 bases from J, with 5 bases between. The CDR3 extends over 14 amino acids. CDR3 protein: CASSQDDNQETQYF. The CDR3 bases are TGCGCCAGCAGCCAAGATGACAACCAAGAGACCCAGTACTTC.

This clonotype was picked up a small number of times. CDR3 residues: CASSEAGGAYEQYF. CDR3 sequence (DNA): TGTGCCAGCAGTGAGGCAGGGGGGGCCTACGAGCAGTACTTC. The chain couples TRBV25-1 to TRBJ2-7; D is possibly TRBD1 or TRBD2 (7 bases each). V lost 3 bases and J 2 bases, leaving 11 bases between the germline ends. The CDR3 is 14 amino acids. Germline loops: CDR1 MGHDK, CDR2 SYGVNS.

This clonotype came up many times. This chain joins TRBV3-1 and TRBJ2-3; perhaps TRBD2 as D (5 bases). The CDR3 is made up of 13 amino acids. V gave up 4 bases and J gave up 3 bases, with 8 bases separating them. Germline lookup yields CDR1 LGHDT and CDR2 YNNKEL (reference sequence). The CDR3 spells CASSPGLTDTQYF. As DNA, the CDR3 is TGTGCCAGCAGCCCAGGACTGACAGATACGCAGTATTTT.

The J gene is TRBJ2-1, the V gene TRBV2; D is undetermined. From germline, CDR1 is SNHLY and CDR2 FYNNEI. Trimming removed 5 bases from V and 4 bases from J, with 6 bases in between. The CDR3 sequence is 12 residues long. CDR3 bases: TGTGCCAGCAGTCCCCAGTACAATGAGCAGTTCTTC. Amino acid sequence: CASSPQYNEQFF.

This clonotype was seen a few times. The chain couples TRBV24-1 to TRBJ2-3; D is uncertain. The CDR3 contains 13 residues. Trimming shortened V by 1 base and J by 4 bases, and 5 bases separated the two germline ends. Germline values: CDR1 KGHDR, CDR2 SFDVKD. For the CDR3, the DNA is TGTGCCACCAGTGATTTTCGGGCAGATACGCAGTATTTT. Encoded protein: CATSDFRADTQYF.

This clonotype was seen only a few times. The rearrangement links TRBV5-1 to TRBJ2-3; D may correspond to TRBD1 or TRBD2 (6 bases each). The germline V and J ends were trimmed by 4 bases and 4 bases, with 19 bases remaining between them. This CDR3 is built from 16 residues. Germline CDR1 is SGHRS and CDR2 is YFSETQ. The CDR3 DNA reads as TGCGCCAGCAGCCCGCTAGGAGGGGGGATTGCAGATACGCAGTATTTT. As protein: CASSPLGGGIADTQYF.

This clonotype was recorded many times. The chain uses TRBV12-3 or TRBV12-4 and TRBJ1-5; D ambiguous. The length of the CDR3 is 17 residues. Trimming shortened V by 6 bases and J by 6 bases, and 24 bases separated the two germline ends. Here the CDR3 reads CASSLKGLGREGQPQHF. The CDR3 DNA reads TGTGCCAGCAGCCTGAAAGGGCTGGGGAGGGAGGGTCAGCCCCAGCATTTT.

This clonotype has at least ten counts. Here the CDR3 reads CSARDNQGARGYTF. In nucleotides, the CDR3 is TGCAGTGCTAGAGATAATCAAGGGGCGCGGGGCTACACCTTC. The J gene is TRBJ1-2, the V gene TRBV20-1, with D perhaps TRBD1 (5 bases). Germline V gene sequence: CDR1 DFQATT, CDR2 SNEGSKA (reference sequence). This CDR3 comprises 14 residues. Trimming left V 0 bases short and J 8 bases short, with 16 bases between.

This clonotype has ten or more counts. The chain recombines TRBV12-3 or TRBV12-4 with TRBJ1-2, with D maybe TRBD1 (5 bases). V lost 2 bases and J lost 9, with 13 bases in between. This CDR3 comprises 13 residues. The CDR3 nucleotides read TGTGCCAGCAGTTTAATCGGGACCGATCGCTACACCTTC. It translates to CASSLIGTDRYTF.

This clonotype has only a few counts. The chain employs TRBV7-2 and TRBJ2-3, with TRBD2 as a possible D gene (6 bases). Germline values: CDR1 SGHTA, CDR2 FQGNSA. Trimming removed 0 bases from V and 4 bases from J, with 23 bases in between. This CDR3 contains 19 residues. The CDR3 region has the DNA TGTGCCAGCAGCTTAGCGGTAGGGTTTGGGGGAGGTGAAGCAGATACGCAGTATTTT. Translating gives CASSLAVGFGGGEADTQYF.

V usage is TRBV9 and J usage is TRBJ1-1; D might be TRBD1 (5 bases). Looked up from germline, CDR1 is SGDLS and CDR2 is YYNGEE. The CDR3 totals 16 residues. V gave up 4 bases and J gave up 3 bases, with 19 bases separating them. In nucleotides, the CDR3 is TGTGCCAGCAGCCAGGGAAGCTTGATGAGGGACACTGAAGCTTTCTTT. It specifies CASSQGSLMRDTEAFF.

This clonotype was recorded a few times. This chain connects TRBV20-1 to TRBJ2-4; 10 nucleotides agree with TRBD1. CDR1 and CDR2 from the germline V gene are DFQATT and SNEGSKA (reference sequence). CDR3 length: 20 amino acids. Losses at the gene ends were 5 bases for V and 2 bases for J; bases not matched to a gene: 21. This CDR3 reads CSASPGGTGVREFTKNIQYF. The CDR3, as DNA: TGCAGTGCTTCCCCGGGCGGGACAGGGGTACGGGAGTTCACCAAAAACATTCAGTACTTC.